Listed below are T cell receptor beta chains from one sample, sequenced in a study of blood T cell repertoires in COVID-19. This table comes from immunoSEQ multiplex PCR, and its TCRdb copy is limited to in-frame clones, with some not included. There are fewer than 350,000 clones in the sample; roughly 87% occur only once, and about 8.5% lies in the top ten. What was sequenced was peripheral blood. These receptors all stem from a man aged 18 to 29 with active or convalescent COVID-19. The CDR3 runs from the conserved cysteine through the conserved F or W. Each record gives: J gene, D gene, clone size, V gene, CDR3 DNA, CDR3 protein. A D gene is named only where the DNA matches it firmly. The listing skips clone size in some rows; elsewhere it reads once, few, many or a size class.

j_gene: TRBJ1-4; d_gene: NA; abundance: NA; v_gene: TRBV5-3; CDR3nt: TGTGCCAGAAGCCTCCGCGGGTGGGGTAACAGTGAAAAACTGTTTTTT; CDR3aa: CARSLRGWGNSEKLFF
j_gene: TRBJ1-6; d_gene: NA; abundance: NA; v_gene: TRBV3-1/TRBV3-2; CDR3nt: TGTGCCAGCAGCCAAGATCGCCCCCCAGGGTCTAATTCACCCCTCCACTTT; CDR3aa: CASSQDRPPGSNSPLHF
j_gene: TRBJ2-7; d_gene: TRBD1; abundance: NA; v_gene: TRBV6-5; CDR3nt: TGTGCCAGCATGGGGACAGGGGTCTACGAGCAGTACTTC; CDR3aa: CASMGTGVYEQYF
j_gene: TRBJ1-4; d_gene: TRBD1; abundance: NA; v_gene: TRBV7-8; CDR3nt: TGTGCCAGCAGCTTGGGGACAGTTCAAAATGAAAAACTGTTTTTT; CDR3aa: CASSLGTVQNEKLFF
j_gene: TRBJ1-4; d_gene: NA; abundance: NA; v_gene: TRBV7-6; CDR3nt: TGTGCCAGCAGCTTATTTTCCGGGGCTAATGAAAAACTGTTTTTT; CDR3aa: CASSLFSGANEKLFF
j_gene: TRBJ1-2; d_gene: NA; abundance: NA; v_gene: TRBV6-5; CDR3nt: TGTGCCAGCAGGATGGGAGGGGACGGCTACACCTTC; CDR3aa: CASRMGGDGYTF
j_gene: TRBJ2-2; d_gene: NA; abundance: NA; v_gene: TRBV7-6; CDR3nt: TGTGCCAGCAGCCACGGGATGGACGGGGAGCTGTTTTTT; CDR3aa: CASSHGMDGELFF
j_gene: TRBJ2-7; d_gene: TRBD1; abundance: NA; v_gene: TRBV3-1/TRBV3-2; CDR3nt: TGTGCCAGCAGCCGAATGGACAGGGGAGAGCCCGAGCAGTACTTC; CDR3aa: CASSRMDRGEPEQYF
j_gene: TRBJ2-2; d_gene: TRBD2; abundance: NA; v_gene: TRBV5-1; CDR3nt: TGCGCCAGCAGCTTGGCCCCGGGACTAGCGGGGGGATACACCGGGGAGCTGTTTTTT; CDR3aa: CASSLAPGLAGGYTGELFF
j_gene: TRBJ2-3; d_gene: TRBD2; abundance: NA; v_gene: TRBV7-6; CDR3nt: TGTGCCAGCAGCTTCGGGACTAGCGGAGATACGCAGTATTTT; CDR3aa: CASSFGTSGDTQYF
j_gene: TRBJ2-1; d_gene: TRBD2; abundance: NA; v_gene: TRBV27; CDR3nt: TGTGCCAGCAGTTTATCGGGGGGGAATGAGCAGTTCTTC; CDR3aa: CASSLSGGNEQFF
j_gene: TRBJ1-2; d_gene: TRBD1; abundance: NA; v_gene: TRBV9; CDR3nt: TGTGCCAGCAGCGCTCGACAGGGGTTTAACTATGGCTACACCTTC; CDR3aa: CASSARQGFNYGYTF
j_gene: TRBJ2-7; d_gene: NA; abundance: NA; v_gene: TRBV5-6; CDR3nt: TGTGCCAGCAGCTTGGAACCGACTGAGATCTACGAGCAGTACTTC; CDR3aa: CASSLEPTEIYEQYF
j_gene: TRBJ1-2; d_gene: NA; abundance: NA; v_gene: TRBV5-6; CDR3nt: TGTGCCAGCAGCTTGGGGGTGCAGGGACTAGTCTATGGCTACACCTTC; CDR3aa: CASSLGVQGLVYGYTF
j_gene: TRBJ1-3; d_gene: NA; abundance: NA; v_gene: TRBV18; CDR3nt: TGTGCCAGCTCACCCGACTCAGGAAACACCATATATTTT; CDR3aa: CASSPDSGNTIYF
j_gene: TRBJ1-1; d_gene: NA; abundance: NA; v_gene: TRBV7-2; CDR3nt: TGTGCCAGCAGCTCGACGAGGTCCACTGAAGCTTTCTTT; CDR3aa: CASSSTRSTEAFF
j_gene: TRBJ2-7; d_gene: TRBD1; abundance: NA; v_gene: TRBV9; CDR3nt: TGTGCCAGCAGCAACAACAGGGGGTGGTTGGAGCAGTACTTC; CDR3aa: CASSNNRGWLEQYF
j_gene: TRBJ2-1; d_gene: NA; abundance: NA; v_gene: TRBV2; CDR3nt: TGTGCCAGCATTACGGGAATGAACAATGAGCAGTTCTTC; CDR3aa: CASITGMNNEQFF
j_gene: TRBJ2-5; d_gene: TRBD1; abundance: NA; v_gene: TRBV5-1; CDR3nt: TGCGCCAGCAGCCCGACACAGGGGAAAGAGACCCAGTACTTC; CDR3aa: CASSPTQGKETQYF
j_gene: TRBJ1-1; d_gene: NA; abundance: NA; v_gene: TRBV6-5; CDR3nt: TGTGCCAGCAGAGGACACGGGACTGAAGCTTTCTTT; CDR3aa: CASRGHGTEAFF
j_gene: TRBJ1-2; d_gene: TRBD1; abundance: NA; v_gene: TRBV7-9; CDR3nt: TGTGCCAGCAGCTTTTTGGGGACAGGGGGTGTAGGCTATGGCTACACCTTC; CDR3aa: CASSFLGTGGVGYGYTF
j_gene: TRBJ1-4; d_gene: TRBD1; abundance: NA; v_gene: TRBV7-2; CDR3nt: TGTGCCAGCAGCTTAGGAAGACAGGGGGCATTTCTGTTTTTT; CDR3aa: CASSLGRQGAFLFF
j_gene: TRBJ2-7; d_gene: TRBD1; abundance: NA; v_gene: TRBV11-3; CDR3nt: TGTGCCAACCCGGCAGTCAGGGGGCGAATGTCGCTGGCCGAGCAGTACTTC; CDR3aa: CANPAVRGRMSLAEQYF
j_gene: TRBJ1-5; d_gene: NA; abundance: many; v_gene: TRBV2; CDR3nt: TGTGCCAGCAGGAGGGGGTTAGCGCAGCCCCAGCATTTT; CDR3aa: CASRRGLAQPQHF
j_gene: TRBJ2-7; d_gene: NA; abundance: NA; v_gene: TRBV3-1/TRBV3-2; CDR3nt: TGTGCCAGCAGCCCAAGGACAGATCCTCTCGAGCAGTACTTC; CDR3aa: CASSPRTDPLEQYF
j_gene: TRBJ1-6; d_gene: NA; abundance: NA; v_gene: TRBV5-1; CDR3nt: TGCGCCAGCAGCTTGGCCCGGGGGGCCCTATCGAGCTCCTATAATTCACCCCTCCACTTT; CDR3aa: CASSLARGALSSSYNSPLHF
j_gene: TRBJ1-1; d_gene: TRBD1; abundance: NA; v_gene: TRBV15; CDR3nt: TGTGCCGTACCGGGACAGGGAGGTTTTGAAGCTTTCTTT; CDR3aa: CAVPGQGGFEAFF
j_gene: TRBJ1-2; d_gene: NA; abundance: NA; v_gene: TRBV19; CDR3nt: TGTGCCAGTAGCCTTTTGAGGCAGGGCCATGGCTACACCTTC; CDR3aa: CASSLLRQGHGYTF
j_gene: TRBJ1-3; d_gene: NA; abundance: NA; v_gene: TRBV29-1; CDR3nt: TGCAGCGTTGAAGCTTGGGGCCAGACCATCTCTGGAAACACCATATATTTT; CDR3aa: CSVEAWGQTISGNTIYF
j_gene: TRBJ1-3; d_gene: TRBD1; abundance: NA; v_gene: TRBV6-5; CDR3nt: TGTGCCAGCAGGACAGGGGAGGTGTCTGGAAACACCATATATTTT; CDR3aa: CASRTGEVSGNTIYF
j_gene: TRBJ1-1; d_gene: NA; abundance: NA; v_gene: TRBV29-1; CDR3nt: TGCAGCGTTTGGCTTGGCACTGAAGCTTTCTTT; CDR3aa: CSVWLGTEAFF
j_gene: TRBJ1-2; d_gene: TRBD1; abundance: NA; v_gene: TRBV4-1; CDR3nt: TGCGCCAGCAGCCAACCAACAGGGGCTAACTATGGCTACACCTTC; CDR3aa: CASSQPTGANYGYTF
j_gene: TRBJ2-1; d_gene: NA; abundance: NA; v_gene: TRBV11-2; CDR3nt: TGTGCCAGCCGGGATCTAGCTGTAAATGAGCAGTTCTTC; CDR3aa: CASRDLAVNEQFF
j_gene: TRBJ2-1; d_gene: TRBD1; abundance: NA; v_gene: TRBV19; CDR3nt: TGTGCCAGTAGTACAGACAGGGGGCAGTTCTTC; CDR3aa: CASSTDRGQFF
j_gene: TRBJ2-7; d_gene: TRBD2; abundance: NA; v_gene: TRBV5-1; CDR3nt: TGCGCCAGCAGCTTGAGTACTAGCGGGGTTTACGAGCAGTACTTC; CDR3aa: CASSLSTSGVYEQYF
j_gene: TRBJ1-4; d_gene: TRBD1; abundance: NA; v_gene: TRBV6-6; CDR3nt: TGTGCCAGCAGAACCGGGACAGGGGCAAAACTGTTTTTT; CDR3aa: CASRTGTGAKLFF
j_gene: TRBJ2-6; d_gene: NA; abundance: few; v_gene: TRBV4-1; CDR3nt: TGCGCCAGCAGCCAAGATCCCGGGGAAGGGGCCAACGTCCTGACTTTC; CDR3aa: CASSQDPGEGANVLTF